The entry below describes one T cell receptor (beta chain). The antigen remains unidentified. The germline gives CDR1 LNHNV, CDR2 YYDKDF (reference sequence). The CDR3 runs to 15 residues. The V and J ends lost 4 bases and 4 bases, in that order; junction bases with no gene match: 9. The record originates from a study of T-cell reconstitution after alpha-beta-depleted transplantation in children. Findings of the study overall: In patients about two months after transplant, alpha-beta T cells reportedly arose from several hundred expanded graft clones.

Unique molecular identifiers were built into the TCRbeta library. MiXCR, run by TCRdb on the PCR reads, gives a single entry per CDR3 protein. Altogether about a million distinct CDR3 sequences are present, about 26% being singletons, with the ten largest covering roughly 31%. The chain links TRBV15 to TRBJ1-1, with 7 bases lining up with TRBD1. The TCR sequence derives from a boy in the first two years of life who had a stem cell transplant for SCID, so the T cells may come from the graft donor. Material: PBMCs, mostly from graft donor cells, obtained 360 days after TCRalphabeta/CD19-depleted stem cell transplant. The CDR3 here is CATSTGTAFFTEAFF. CDR3 sequence (DNA): TGTGCCACCAGCACGGGGACAGCCTTTTTCACTGAAGCTTTCTTT. Supplemented by reference TRBV15 and TRBJ1-1, the full variable domain reads DAMVIQNPRYQVTQFGKPVTLSCSQTLNHNVMYWYQQKSSQAPKLLFHYYDKDFNNEADTPDNFQSRRPNTSFCFLDIRSPGLGDTAMYLCATSTGTAFFTEAFFGQGTRLTVV.